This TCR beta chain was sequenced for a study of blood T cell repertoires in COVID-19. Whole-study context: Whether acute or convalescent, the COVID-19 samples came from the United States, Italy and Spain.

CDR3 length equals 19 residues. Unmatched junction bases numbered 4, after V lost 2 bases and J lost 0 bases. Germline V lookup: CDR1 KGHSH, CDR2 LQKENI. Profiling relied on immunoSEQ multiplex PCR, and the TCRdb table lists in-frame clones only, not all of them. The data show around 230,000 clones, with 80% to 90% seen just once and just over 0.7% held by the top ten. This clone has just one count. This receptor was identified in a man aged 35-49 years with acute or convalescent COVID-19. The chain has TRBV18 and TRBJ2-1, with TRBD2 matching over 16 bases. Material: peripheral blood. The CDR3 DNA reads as TGTGCCAGCTCACCAAAGGGACTAGCGGGGGGGAGCTCCTACAATGAGCAGTTCTTC. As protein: CASSPKGLAGGSSYNEQFF.